Only a few counts were recorded for the clone carrying this T cell receptor beta chain. This sample stems from a study of CD8 T cells in ankylosing spondylitis. V dropped 0 bases and J dropped 6 bases, with 17 bases sitting between them. The germline CDR1 and CDR2 sequences are SQVTM and ANQGSEA. The CDR3 has 15 residues. TCRdb re-called the 5' RACE reads with MiXCR, one entry per CDR3 protein. The top ten clones hold approximately 33% of a sample with some 270,000 distinct CDR3 sequences, about 20% of them seen once. The rearrangement uses TRBV29-1 and TRBJ1-2; D might be TRBD1 (6 bases). The sample comprised blood, either unsorted or a sorted T cell fraction (not recorded which). The sequence was obtained from a male donor with ankylosing spondylitis or in good health (not recorded which). The CDR3 sequence is CSVEDPLPGAHGYTF. The CDR3 region has the DNA TGCAGCGTTGAAGATCCCCTCCCGGGGGCACATGGCTACACCTTC.